The rows below give T cell receptor beta chains drawn from one sample of a study of cytomegalovirus exposure and HLA in healthy donors. Method: immunoSEQ multiplex PCR; TCRdb's copy keeps in-frame clones and lacks some. The sample lists roughly 170,000 clones, around four fifths occurring once. Sequences were obtained from PBMCs. All receptors come from a young man in good health and CMV-seronegative. Each CDR3 is given with its conserved first and last residue. Fields, in order: D gene, V gene, clone size, J gene, CDR3 protein, CDR3 DNA. D genes are given only for firm matches. The size field is filled for only some rows; it gives once, few, many or a size class.

TRBD1	TRBV7-8	-	TRBJ1-5	CASSANRGTQRYSSQPQHF	TGTGCCAGCAGCGCGAACAGGGGGACCCAGAGATATAGCAGTCAGCCCCAGCATTTT
TRBD2	TRBV4-3	once	TRBJ2-7	CASSQGLGEGPGEQYF	TGCGCCAGCAGCCAGGGGCTTGGGGAGGGCCCCGGCGAGCAGTACTTC
-	TRBV7-8	once	TRBJ2-7	CASSLTGPSYEQYF	TGTGCCAGCAGTTTGACAGGACCCTCCTACGAGCAGTACTTC
-	TRBV14	-	TRBJ1-4	CASSPRTGANEKLFF	TGTGCCAGCAGCCCGAGGACTGGGGCTAATGAAAAACTGTTTTTT
-	TRBV5-4	-	TRBJ1-4	CASSLREKGEKLFF	TGTGCCAGCAGCTTGCGGGAGAAGGGTGAAAAACTGTTTTTT
-	TRBV28	-	TRBJ2-5	CALSRGSGFQETQYF	TGTGCGCTTTCCCGGGGGAGCGGGTTCCAGGAGACCCAGTACTTC
TRBD1	TRBV9	-	TRBJ2-7	CASSDGTGAYEQYF	TGTGCCAGCAGCGACGGGACAGGGGCCTACGAGCAGTACTTC
TRBD1	TRBV28	-	TRBJ1-6	CASSHRHRGDNSPLHF	TGTGCCAGCAGTCACCGGCACAGGGGGGATAATTCACCCCTCCACTTT
TRBD2	TRBV30	once	TRBJ2-5	CAWSPLAGGQTQYF	TGTGCCTGGAGTCCTCTAGCGGGGGGTCAGACCCAGTACTTC
TRBD1	TRBV19	-	TRBJ2-2	CASSMGDRDTGELFF	TGTGCCAGTAGTATGGGGGACAGGGATACCGGGGAGCTGTTTTTT
-	TRBV5-1	once	TRBJ2-7	CASSLQSGLYEQYF	TGCGCCAGCAGCTTGCAGTCTGGGCTCTACGAGCAGTACTTC
TRBD1	TRBV28	-	TRBJ1-2	CASSSGGFNYGYTF	TGTGCCAGCAGTTCAGGGGGTTTTAACTATGGCTACACCTTC
-	TRBV21-1	-	TRBJ2-7	CASSKGKGLAGESYEQYF	TGTGCCAGCAGCAAGGGAAAGGGTTTAGCGGGAGAGTCCTACGAGCAGTACTTC
TRBD1	TRBV30	-	TRBJ2-2	CAWSVLLGGNTGELFF	TGTGCCTGGAGTGTTTTGTTAGGGGGCAATACCGGGGAGCTGTTTTTT
-	TRBV6-6	-	TRBJ1-4	CASSYGLEKLFF	TGTGCCAGCAGTTATGGGCTAGAAAAACTGTTTTTT
-	TRBV7-2	-	TRBJ2-7	CASSSQTYEQYF	TGTGCCAGCAGCTCCCAGACCTACGAGCAGTACTTC
TRBD1	TRBV10-3	-	TRBJ2-7	CAIRGDRASYEQYF	TGTGCCATCAGGGGGGACAGGGCGAGCTACGAGCAGTACTTC
TRBD2	TRBV25-1	-	TRBJ2-1	CASSGLLAGSYNEQFF	TGTGCCAGCAGTGGGCTCCTAGCGGGGTCCTACAATGAGCAGTTCTTC
TRBD2	TRBV4-2	-	TRBJ2-3	CASSGSGISTDTQYF	TGTGCCAGCTCGGGTAGCGGGATAAGCACAGATACGCAGTATTTT
-	TRBV2	-	TRBJ1-5	CASSVIGVSNQPQHF	TGTGCCAGCAGTGTTATAGGGGTAAGCAATCAGCCCCAGCATTTT
-	TRBV5-4	-	TRBJ2-7	CASSLAGMYEQYF	TGTGCCAGCAGCTTGGCAGGAATGTACGAGCAGTACTTC
TRBD2	TRBV30	-	TRBJ2-3	CACIGLAGTTDTQYF	TGTGCCTGCATAGGACTAGCGGGTACCACAGATACGCAGTATTTT
TRBD1	TRBV7-9	-	TRBJ1-1	CASSLGSTGGVDTEAFF	TGTGCCAGCAGCTTAGGTAGCACAGGGGGCGTGGACACTGAAGCTTTCTTT
TRBD2	TRBV28	-	TRBJ2-7	CASSLWGGEQYF	TGTGCCAGCAGTTTGTGGGGGGGCGAGCAGTACTTC
-	TRBV30	-	TRBJ2-5	CAWRRHPRETQYF	TGTGCCTGGAGGCGGCACCCAAGAGAAACCCAGTACTTC
TRBD2	TRBV5-1	-	TRBJ2-1	CASSLDASGVANEQFF	TGCGCCAGCAGCTTGGACGCTAGCGGGGTTGCCAATGAGCAGTTCTTC
-	TRBV9	-	TRBJ1-5	CASSVGQGINQPQHF	TGTGCCAGCAGCGTAGGGCAGGGGATTAATCAGCCCCAGCATTTT
TRBD1	TRBV28	-	TRBJ2-7	CASSAPGQGSEQYF	TGTGCCAGCAGTGCCCCGGGACAGGGGTCCGAGCAGTACTTC
TRBD2	TRBV9	few	TRBJ2-5	CASSPRTSGQETQYF	TGTGCCAGCAGCCCCCGGACTAGCGGTCAAGAGACCCAGTACTTC
-	TRBV29-1	-	TRBJ2-7	CSVLDIWAYEQYF	TGCAGCGTTCTTGACATCTGGGCCTACGAGCAGTACTTC
TRBD2	TRBV7-8	-	TRBJ2-1	CASSLAQAGTYNEQFF	TGTGCCAGCAGCTTAGCGCAAGCGGGAACATACAATGAGCAGTTCTTC
-	TRBV9	-	TRBJ2-2	CASSVKATDGELFF	TGTGCCAGCAGCGTAAAAGCGACTGACGGGGAGCTGTTTTTT
TRBD1	TRBV7-6	-	TRBJ1-5	CASSMTGGVQPQHF	TGTGCCAGCAGCATGACAGGGGGCGTTCAGCCCCAGCATTTT
-	TRBV6-1	-	TRBJ1-2	CASSETANYGYTF	TGTGCCAGCAGTGAGACAGCTAACTATGGCTACACCTTC
-	TRBV5-1	-	TRBJ2-5	CASSLGSMARETQYF	TGCGCCAGCAGCTTAGGCAGTATGGCTAGGGAGACCCAGTACTTC
-	TRBV2	-	TRBJ1-3	CASSNLGNSGNTIYF	TGTGCCAGCAGTAACCTCGGGAACTCTGGAAACACCATATATTTT
-	TRBV6-6	-	TRBJ2-1	CASSSTGNEQFF	TGTGCCAGCAGTTCGACTGGAAATGAGCAGTTCTTC
-	TRBV4-3	-	TRBJ2-3	CASSQDGSYSQYF	TGCGCCAGCAGCCAAGATGGGAGTTATTCGCAGTATTTT
-	TRBV9	-	TRBJ1-3	CASSVWPDGGNTIYF	TGTGCCAGCAGCGTATGGCCCGACGGGGGAAACACCATATATTTT
-	TRBV28	-	TRBJ1-6	CASSLRGFKTGGLHF	TGTGCCAGCAGTTTAAGAGGGTTTAAAACCGGGGGCCTCCACTTT
-	TRBV7-9	-	TRBJ2-1	CASSLAGGRVGYYNEQFF	TGTGCCAGCAGCTTAGCTGGGGGCAGGGTGGGGTACTACAATGAGCAGTTCTTC
TRBD2	TRBV6-5	-	TRBJ2-7	CASSYHRGVQEQYF	TGTGCCAGCAGTTACCACCGGGGGGTTCAGGAGCAGTACTTC
TRBD2	TRBV5-1	-	TRBJ2-7	CASSLWGGLSYEQYF	TGCGCCAGCAGCTTGTGGGGGGGATTGTCCTACGAGCAGTACTTC
-	TRBV11-1	once	TRBJ2-7	CASGGGDEQYF	TGTGCCAGCGGTGGAGGGGACGAGCAGTACTTC
-	TRBV18	-	TRBJ2-7	CASSPPSGGAAHEQYF	TGTGCCAGCTCACCACCGTCGGGGGGCGCAGCCCACGAGCAGTACTTC
TRBD1	TRBV27	-	TRBJ2-2	CASSLSGWGQGGNTGELFF	TGTGCCAGCAGTTTATCGGGTTGGGGACAGGGGGGGAACACCGGGGAGCTGTTTTTT
-	TRBV7-2	-	TRBJ1-1	CASSFGGNPYTEAFF	TGTGCCAGCAGCTTTGGAGGGAACCCTTACACTGAAGCTTTCTTT
TRBD1	TRBV7-6	-	TRBJ2-7	CASSRVPPGQGPEQYF	TGTGCCAGCAGTCGCGTGCCGCCGGGACAGGGTCCCGAGCAGTACTTC
-	TRBV18	-	TRBJ2-7	CASSPSKGSSYEQYF	TGTGCCAGCTCACCATCGAAGGGGTCCTCCTACGAGCAGTACTTC
-	TRBV9	once	TRBJ1-1	CASSVGGRTEAFF	TGTGCCAGCAGCGTAGGGGGCAGGACTGAAGCTTTCTTT
-	TRBV7-9	-	TRBJ2-1	CASSPRVAGDYNEQFF	TGTGCCAGCAGCCCCCGCGTGGCAGGCGACTACAATGAGCAGTTCTTC
TRBD2	TRBV13	-	TRBJ2-1	CASTLAGQPYNEQFF	TGTGCCAGTACCCTAGCGGGCCAGCCTTACAATGAGCAGTTCTTC